These T cell receptor beta chains were read from a single sample in a study of shared clonotypes between healthy human individuals. Sequenced by immunoSEQ multiplex PCR; TCRdb stores in-frame clones only, minus some. The table lists over 1.4 million clones, 95% to 97% of them singletons. The material sequenced was naive CD4+ T cells sorted from blood. These receptors were obtained from a man in his thirties or forties in good health. Both conserved end residues are part of each CDR3. A D gene is named only where the DNA matches it firmly. A clone size is listed for some rows: how often the clone was seen (once, few, many), or a class if it is expanded.

CDR3: CASSWSGTGTYEQYF
DNA: TGTGCCAGCAGTTGGTCCGGGACAGGGACCTACGAGCAGTACTTC
V: TRBV6-6
D: TRBD1
size: -
J: TRBJ2-7

CDR3: CAKSGISYNEQFF
DNA: TGTGCCAAAAGTGGGATCTCCTACAATGAGCAGTTCTTC
V: TRBV30
D: -
size: -
J: TRBJ2-1

CDR3: CASSPHGTSGISSYNEQFF
DNA: TGTGCCAGCTCCCCACACGGGACTAGCGGGATTAGCTCCTACAATGAGCAGTTCTTC
V: TRBV2
D: TRBD2
size: once
J: TRBJ2-1

CDR3: CASSPTGFGSEQYF
DNA: TGTGCCAGCAGCCCGACAGGGTTCGGATCCGAGCAGTACTTC
V: TRBV5-5
D: TRBD1
size: -
J: TRBJ2-7

CDR3: CASSVDPEYEQYF
DNA: TGTGCCAGCAGTGTGGACCCGGAGTACGAGCAGTACTTC
V: TRBV6-4
D: -
size: once
J: TRBJ2-7

CDR3: CASSQERDRFYNEQFF
DNA: TGCGCCAGCAGCCAAGAAAGGGACAGATTCTACAATGAGCAGTTCTTC
V: TRBV4-1
D: TRBD1
size: -
J: TRBJ2-1

CDR3: CASSLYGGRGGQPQHF
DNA: TGTGCCAGCAGTTTATATGGCGGGCGTGGGGGGCAGCCCCAGCATTTT
V: TRBV27
D: -
size: once
J: TRBJ1-5

CDR3: CASSTRENRNSPLHF
DNA: TGTGCCAGCAGCACCCGGGAGAATCGTAATTCACCCCTCCACTTT
V: TRBV9
D: -
size: -
J: TRBJ1-6

CDR3: CAWSSKGWQPQHF
DNA: TGTGCCTGGAGTTCCAAGGGTTGGCAGCCCCAGCATTTT
V: TRBV30
D: -
size: -
J: TRBJ1-5

CDR3: CASSPLTGPQHF
DNA: TGTGCCAGCTCACCACTCACCGGGCCCCAGCATTTT
V: TRBV18
D: -
size: -
J: TRBJ1-5

CDR3: CASSDTAINQPQHF
DNA: TGTGCCAGCTCAGATACAGCGATCAATCAGCCCCAGCATTTT
V: TRBV18
D: -
size: -
J: TRBJ1-5

CDR3: CASRVTKGTGYGYTF
DNA: TGTGCCAGCAGAGTAACTAAAGGGACAGGCTATGGCTACACCTTC
V: TRBV6-6
D: TRBD1
size: -
J: TRBJ1-2

CDR3: CASSGDRSNQPQHF
DNA: TGTGCCAGCAGCGGTGACAGAAGCAATCAGCCCCAGCATTTT
V: TRBV27
D: -
size: -
J: TRBJ1-5

CDR3: CASSVDIAKNIQYF
DNA: TGTGCCAGCAGCGTGGATATAGCCAAAAACATTCAGTACTTC
V: TRBV9
D: -
size: -
J: TRBJ2-4

CDR3: CASSLGGGFREKLFF
DNA: TGTGCCAGCAGTTTAGGGGGGGGATTTAGGGAAAAACTGTTTTTT
V: TRBV27
D: -
size: -
J: TRBJ1-4

CDR3: CASSEPRGELFF
DNA: TGTGCCAGCAGCGAACCGCGGGGGGAGCTGTTTTTT
V: TRBV7-6
D: -
size: once
J: TRBJ2-2

CDR3: CASRPDGLNTGELFF
DNA: TGTGCCAGCAGACCCGATGGACTTAACACCGGGGAGCTGTTTTTT
V: TRBV6-4
D: -
size: few
J: TRBJ2-2

CDR3: CASSNDRTGDNGLYGYTF
DNA: TGTGCCAGCAGCAATGATCGAACAGGGGACAACGGACTATATGGCTACACCTTC
V: TRBV21-1
D: -
size: -
J: TRBJ1-2

CDR3: CASSFSRVSAGELFF
DNA: TGTGCCAGCAGTTTTAGTCGGGTCTCCGCCGGGGAGCTGTTTTTT
V: TRBV6-5
D: -
size: -
J: TRBJ2-2

CDR3: CASSVEGGYEKLFF
DNA: TGTGCCAGCAGCGTAGAAGGGGGCTATGAAAAACTGTTTTTT
V: TRBV9
D: TRBD1
size: -
J: TRBJ1-4

CDR3: CASSTSSGRTNEQFF
DNA: TGTGCCAGCAGCACCTCGAGCGGGAGGACGAATGAGCAGTTCTTC
V: TRBV28
D: TRBD2
size: -
J: TRBJ2-1

CDR3: CASRQSQSWDRSTDTQYF
DNA: TGTGCCAGCCGCCAATCTCAAAGTTGGGACAGAAGCACAGATACGCAGTATTTT
V: TRBV21-1
D: -
size: -
J: TRBJ2-3

CDR3: CASSASVVVYNEQFF
DNA: TGTGCCAGCAGTGCCAGCGTGGTGGTCTACAATGAGCAGTTCTTC
V: TRBV7-9
D: -
size: -
J: TRBJ2-1

CDR3: CASSVSWTTPEQYF
DNA: TGTGCCAGTAGTGTATCTTGGACGACGCCCGAGCAGTACTTC
V: TRBV19
D: -
size: -
J: TRBJ2-7

CDR3: CASSLGLAGEAFF
DNA: TGTGCCAGCAGCTTAGGGCTGGCAGGGGAAGCTTTCTTT
V: TRBV7-2
D: -
size: -
J: TRBJ1-1

CDR3: CASSHGVQGLEFF
DNA: TGCGCCAGCAGCCATGGGGTCCAGGGCCTTGAGTTCTTT
V: TRBV4-3
D: -
size: -
J: TRBJ1-1

CDR3: CASSEHPARVANYGYTF
DNA: TGTGCCAGCAGTGAACACCCAGCACGGGTAGCTAACTATGGCTACACCTTC
V: TRBV6-1
D: -
size: -
J: TRBJ1-2

CDR3: CASSLPWARQGAVAGELFF
DNA: TGTGCCAGCAGCCTCCCGTGGGCGCGACAGGGGGCGGTCGCCGGGGAGCTGTTTTTT
V: TRBV11-2
D: TRBD1
size: -
J: TRBJ2-2

CDR3: CASSLVRAETQYF
DNA: TGTGCCAGCAGCTTAGTTAGAGCTGAGACCCAGTACTTC
V: TRBV11-2
D: -
size: -
J: TRBJ2-5

CDR3: CASSLTGLSSYNEQFF
DNA: TGTGCCAGCAGCTTGACAGGGCTCAGCTCCTACAATGAGCAGTTCTTC
V: TRBV7-8
D: TRBD1
size: -
J: TRBJ2-1

CDR3: CASSSTGYSGNTIYF
DNA: TGTGCCAGCAGTTCGACAGGTTACTCTGGAAACACCATATATTTT
V: TRBV28
D: -
size: -
J: TRBJ1-3

CDR3: CAWILGGTETQYF
DNA: TGTGCCTGGATTCTTGGAGGTACGGAGACCCAGTACTTC
V: TRBV30
D: -
size: -
J: TRBJ2-5

CDR3: CASMPSGRSSTDTQYF
DNA: TGTGCCAGCATGCCTAGCGGGAGGAGCAGCACAGATACGCAGTATTTT
V: TRBV2
D: TRBD2
size: once
J: TRBJ2-3

CDR3: CASSQGVGGETQYF
DNA: TGCGCCAGCAGCCAAGGGGTCGGCGGAGAGACCCAGTACTTC
V: TRBV4-1
D: -
size: -
J: TRBJ2-5

CDR3: CASRYTGALGTEAFF
DNA: TGTGCCAGCAGATATACGGGGGCTCTAGGCACTGAAGCTTTCTTT
V: TRBV2
D: -
size: -
J: TRBJ1-1

CDR3: CASSTLRGNGAEAFF
DNA: TGTGCCAGTAGTACGCTCCGGGGGAACGGCGCTGAAGCTTTCTTT
V: TRBV19
D: -
size: -
J: TRBJ1-1

CDR3: CAISEAGLAGANVLTF
DNA: TGTGCCATCAGTGAGGCGGGTTTGGCTGGGGCCAACGTCCTGACTTTC
V: TRBV10-3
D: -
size: -
J: TRBJ2-6

CDR3: CASSVDPRGPYNEQFF
DNA: TGTGCCAGCAGCGTAGATCCCAGGGGCCCCTACAATGAGCAGTTCTTC
V: TRBV9
D: -
size: -
J: TRBJ2-1

CDR3: CATRDTASTDTQYF
DNA: TGCGCCACCCGGGACACAGCTAGCACAGATACGCAGTATTTT
V: TRBV5-1
D: -
size: -
J: TRBJ2-3

CDR3: CASSLGDRAKISGANVLTF
DNA: TGTGCCAGCAGCTTAGGGGACAGGGCGAAAATCTCTGGGGCCAACGTCCTGACTTTC
V: TRBV7-9
D: TRBD1
size: -
J: TRBJ2-6

CDR3: CASSTLTVSNQPQHF
DNA: TGTGCCAGCAGTACACTCACGGTGAGCAATCAGCCCCAGCATTTT
V: TRBV6-1
D: -
size: -
J: TRBJ1-5

CDR3: CATGGQGDLDEQYF
DNA: TGTGCCACCGGGGGACAGGGAGATTTGGACGAGCAGTACTTC
V: TRBV2
D: TRBD1
size: -
J: TRBJ2-7

CDR3: CASSPTLPTDTQYF
DNA: TGTGCCAGCAGCCCCACCCTTCCCACAGATACGCAGTATTTT
V: TRBV5-6
D: -
size: few
J: TRBJ2-3

CDR3: CASSEGIVEAFF
DNA: TGTGCCAGCAGTGAAGGTATAGTTGAAGCTTTCTTT
V: TRBV2
D: -
size: few
J: TRBJ1-1

CDR3: CASNPRGGMDPGELFF
DNA: TGCGCCAGCAACCCACGTGGGGGGATGGACCCCGGGGAGCTGTTTTTT
V: TRBV5-1
D: -
size: -
J: TRBJ2-2

CDR3: CASSLGTGNEKLFF
DNA: TGTGCCAGCAGTTTAGGGACAGGGAATGAAAAACTGTTTTTT
V: TRBV28
D: TRBD1
size: -
J: TRBJ1-4

CDR3: CASSIDDYEQYF
DNA: TGTGCCAGTAGTATAGATGACTACGAGCAGTACTTC
V: TRBV19
D: -
size: -
J: TRBJ2-7

CDR3: CASSVEFGTQYF
DNA: TGTGCCAGCAGTGTTGAGTTCGGGACCCAGTACTTC
V: TRBV6-1
D: -
size: -
J: TRBJ2-5

CDR3: CASRLEGVGSYEQYF
DNA: TGCGCCAGCCGCCTAGAAGGGGTAGGCTCCTACGAGCAGTACTTC
V: TRBV5-1
D: -
size: -
J: TRBJ2-7